The present T cell receptor beta chain was sequenced within a study of Ad26.COV2.S vaccination and SARS-CoV-2 variants (dated by TCRdb to the early 2020s). As for the study more broadly: Donors in the vaccine arm were drawn from COV1001, a phase I-IIa trial of Ad26.COV2.S in healthy adults that was multicentre, randomized, double-blind and placebo-controlled. Sequencing of the TCRbeta repertoire served to evaluate the specificity and breadth of SARS-CoV-2-reactive T cell receptors following Ad26.COV2.S vaccination. Ad26.COV2.S was administered intramuscularly at a dose of 5x10^10 or 1x10^11 viral particles, either as one shot or as two shots given 56 days apart. Throughout the experiments and outcome assessment, investigators stayed blinded to trial group allocation. A total of around 32 samples were included in the TCR-sequenced set, comprising 19 Ad26.COV2.S vaccine recipients, 5 placebo recipients and 8 SARS-CoV-2 convalescent individuals. Trial participants were randomized into five groups of five, in which low-dose or high-dose Ad26.COV2.S was given once or twice, or placebo was given on both occasions. Broad study findings and their caveats: Higher spike-specific TCR breadth was observed in Ad26.COV2.S recipients than in placebo recipients (P = 0.0014). The study was not powered to compare responses between vaccine doses or regimens. Comparable non-spike TCR breadth was observed between vaccine and placebo recipients, consistent with only spike being contained in the vaccine. It was noted by the authors that total T cell responses may have been underestimated by the TCR breadth and depth analyses. After vaccination, substantial breadth of spike-specific CD8+ and CD4+ T cell responses was reported.

A note on this clone: Its specific antigen is unknown. Within one base of it there is no much larger clone, and no base qualities were kept.

This specimen's treatment or condition label, per the study, means: about 20 received Ad26.COV2.S at low or high dose, single or two shots; about 5 received placebo; per-sample allocation not given. For vaccine and placebo recipients, the sequenced repertoires came from samples collected on day 63 after the first injection. Between 29 July and 7 August 2020, Cohort 1b enrolled 25 adults aged 18-55 years at one site in Boston, USA. Ad26.COV2.S was a replication-incompetent adenovirus type 26 vector expressing a prefusion-stabilized SARS-CoV-2 spike protein from the original Wuhan strain. The immunoSEQ Assay was the method used to sequence TCRbeta CDR3 regions. After extraction, genomic DNA underwent amplification by bias-controlled multiplex PCR, followed by high-throughput sequencing. The study's processing was this. To quantify the absolute abundance of every unique TCRbeta CDR3 region, sequences were collapsed and filtered. T cell fraction was estimated by normalization of TCRbeta template counts to usable DNA, with usable DNA being measured through amplification of reference genes present in all nucleated cells. Repertoire TCRs were annotated as SARS-CoV-2-specific by exact matching of V gene, CDR3 amino acid sequence and J gene to a known reactive TCR set. The reference SARS-CoV-2 TCR set came from MIRA and was filtered for enrichment in COVID-19-positive ImmuneCODE repertoires, removing public or cross-reactive TCRs. Drawing on the MIRA antigens, annotated TCRs were analysed further at the level of specific ORF or position within ORF. Breadth was defined as annotated unique rearrangements over total unique productive rearrangements; depth was the summed frequency of those rearrangements. Two-sided Wilcoxon rank-sum tests were applied when comparing TCR breadth between groups. The source is immuneACCESS, and TCRdb retained only in-frame sequences with V and J called. Part of the clones is not carried over; for the studies checked, unresolved V genes explain less than half of this, and the remainder is unexplained. V, J and clone size were drawn from that table, and D and trimming were deduced from the DNA. The sample table records some 320,000 clones; 85% to 90% of these occur just once. Clones ranked in the top ten supply more than 1.5% of the sample.

CDR1 and CDR2 were assigned from the germline V gene as ENHRY and SYGVKD. Including the terminal cysteine and phenylalanine, the CDR3 comprises 12 residues. Just CDR3 DNA is preserved here, 36 bases in frame from base 1. V is pared back by 10 bases and J by 7 bases, with 11 bases lying between the germline termini. This specimen consisted of peripheral blood, obtained in a trial of Ad26.COV2.S vaccine versus placebo. Recombination connected TRBV10-3 to TRBJ1-6, with no confident D gene call. The receptor's source is a person aged 18-60 years who received the Ad26.COV2.S COVID-19 vaccine or a placebo. The CDR3 corresponds to CATQMGNSPLHF. In nucleotides, the sequence is TGTGCCACCCAGATGGGGAATTCACCCCTCCACTTT.